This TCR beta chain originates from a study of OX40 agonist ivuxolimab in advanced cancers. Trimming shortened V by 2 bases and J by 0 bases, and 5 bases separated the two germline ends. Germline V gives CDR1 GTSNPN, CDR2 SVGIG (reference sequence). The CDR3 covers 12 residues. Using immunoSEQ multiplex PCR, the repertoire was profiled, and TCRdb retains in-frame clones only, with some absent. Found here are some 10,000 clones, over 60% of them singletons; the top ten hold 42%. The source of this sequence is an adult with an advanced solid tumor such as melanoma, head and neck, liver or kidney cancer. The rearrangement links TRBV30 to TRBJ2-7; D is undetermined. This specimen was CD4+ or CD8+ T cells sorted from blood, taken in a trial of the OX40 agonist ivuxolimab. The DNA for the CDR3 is TGTGCCTGGAGTCTCGACTCCTACGAGCAGTACTTC. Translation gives CAWSLDSYEQYF.